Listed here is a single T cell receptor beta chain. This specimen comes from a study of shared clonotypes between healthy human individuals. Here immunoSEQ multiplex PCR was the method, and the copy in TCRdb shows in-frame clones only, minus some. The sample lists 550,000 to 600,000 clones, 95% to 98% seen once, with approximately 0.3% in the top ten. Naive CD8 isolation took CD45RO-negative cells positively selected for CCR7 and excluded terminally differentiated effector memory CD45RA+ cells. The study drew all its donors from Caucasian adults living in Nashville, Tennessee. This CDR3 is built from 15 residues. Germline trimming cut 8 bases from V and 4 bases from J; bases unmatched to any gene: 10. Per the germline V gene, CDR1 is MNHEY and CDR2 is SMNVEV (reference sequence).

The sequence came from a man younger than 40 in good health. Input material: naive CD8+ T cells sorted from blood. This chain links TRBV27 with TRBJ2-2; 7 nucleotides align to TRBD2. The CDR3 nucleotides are TGTGCCAGCTGCCCCCAAGCGGGAATCACCGGGGAGCTGTTTTTT. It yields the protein CASCPQAGITGELFF.